This T cell receptor beta chain was profiled in a study of shared clonotypes between healthy human individuals. The study's findings and limits: What naive subsets generally showed was a larger estimated richness than memory subsets showed. In contrast to clonotypes shared by all four donors, non-shared clonotypes had lower generation probabilities.

CD45RO-negative, CCR7-positively selected cells formed the naive CD8 fraction, excluding terminally differentiated effector memory CD45RA+ cells. Concerning this clone itself: Its cognate antigen is unknown.

The germline V and J ends were trimmed by 6 bases and 4 bases, with 19 bases remaining between them. The CDR3 is made up of 15 amino acids. Looked up from germline, CDR1 is MNHEY and CDR2 is SVGAGI. Tens of thousands of T cell genomes, or 200 ng DNA, went into the sorted-subset replicate PCRs. Per the authors' pipeline: ImmunoSEQ output held junction-only sequences without quality scores, so filtering differed. Here immunoSEQ multiplex PCR was the method, and the copy in TCRdb shows in-frame clones only, minus some. The DNA gave D and trimming, while V, J and clone size come from that table. The sample holds roughly 2.1 million clones, approximately 94% seen once.

The gene calls are TRBV6-5 and TRBJ2-7, with D maybe TRBD2 (5 bases). The source of this sequence is a man between 18 and 29 years old in good health. Some clones in this sample may be carry-over from other donors' samples. Sequenced: naive CD8+ T cells from PBMCs. The CDR3, as DNA: TGTGCCAGCAGCCTAATCGCGGAAAGGAGGTACGAGCAGTACTTC. Protein: CASSLIAERRYEQYF.